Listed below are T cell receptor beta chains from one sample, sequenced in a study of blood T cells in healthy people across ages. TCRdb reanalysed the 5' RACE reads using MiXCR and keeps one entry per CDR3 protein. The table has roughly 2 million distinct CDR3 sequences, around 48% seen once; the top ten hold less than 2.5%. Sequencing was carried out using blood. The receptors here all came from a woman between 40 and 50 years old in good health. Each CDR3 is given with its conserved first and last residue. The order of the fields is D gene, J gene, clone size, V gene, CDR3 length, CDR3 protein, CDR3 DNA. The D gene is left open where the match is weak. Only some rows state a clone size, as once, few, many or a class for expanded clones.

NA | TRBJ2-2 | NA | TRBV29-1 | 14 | CSVEEYTNIGELFF | TGCAGCGTTGAAGAATACACGAACATCGGGGAGCTGTTTTTT
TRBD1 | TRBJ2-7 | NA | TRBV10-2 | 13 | CASRDATGLEQYF | TGCGCCAGCAGGGACGCGACAGGGCTCGAGCAGTACTTC
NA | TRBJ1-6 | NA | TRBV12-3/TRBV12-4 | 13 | CASSFKANSPLHF | TGTGCCAGCAGTTTTAAGGCTAATTCACCCCTCCACTTT
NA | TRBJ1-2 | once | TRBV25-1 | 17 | CASSEWGQEGFNYGYTF | TGTGCCAGCAGTGAATGGGGGCAGGAGGGGTTTAACTATGGCTACACCTTC
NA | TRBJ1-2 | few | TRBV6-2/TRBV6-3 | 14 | CASRTDSFNYGYTF | TGTGCCAGCAGGACGGACAGCTTCAACTATGGCTACACCTTC
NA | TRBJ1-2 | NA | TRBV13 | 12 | CASSSYREGYTF | TGTGCCAGCAGCTCCTACAGGGAAGGCTACACCTTC
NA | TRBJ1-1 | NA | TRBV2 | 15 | CASSDRAPGDTEAFF | TGTGCCAGCAGTGATAGAGCCCCTGGGGACACTGAAGCTTTCTTT
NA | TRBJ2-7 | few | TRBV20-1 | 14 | CSARDPVGFHEQYF | TGCAGTGCTAGAGATCCGGTAGGGTTCCACGAGCAGTACTTC
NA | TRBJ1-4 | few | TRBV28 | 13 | CASMRADNEKLFF | TGTGCCAGCATGAGGGCCGATAATGAAAAACTGTTTTTT
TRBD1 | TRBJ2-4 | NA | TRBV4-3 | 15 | CASSQEGGQGHIQYF | TGCGCCAGCAGCCAAGAGGGAGGACAGGGACACATTCAGTACTTC
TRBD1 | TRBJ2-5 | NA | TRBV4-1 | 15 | CASSQDQGAWETQYF | TGCGCCAGCAGCCAGGATCAGGGGGCATGGGAGACCCAGTACTTC
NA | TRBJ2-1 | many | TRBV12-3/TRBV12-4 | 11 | CASSIYNEQFF | TGTGCCAGCAGTATCTACAATGAGCAGTTCTTC
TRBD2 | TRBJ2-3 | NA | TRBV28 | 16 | CASSLSQGGETDTQYF | TGTGCCAGCAGTCTGAGTCAGGGAGGGGAGACAGATACGCAGTATTTT
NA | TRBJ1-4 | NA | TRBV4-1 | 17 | CASSQDEVLARNEKLFF | TGCGCCAGCAGCCAAGATGAGGTTTTGGCTCGGAATGAAAAACTGTTTTTT
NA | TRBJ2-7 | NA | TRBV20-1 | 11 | CSARSGLEQYF | TGCAGTGCTAGGTCCGGGCTCGAGCAGTACTTC
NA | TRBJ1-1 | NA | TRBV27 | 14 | CASSDGAPNTEAFF | TGTGCCAGCAGCGACGGGGCCCCGAACACTGAAGCTTTCTTT
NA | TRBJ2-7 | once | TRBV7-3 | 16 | CASRLITATITYEQYF | TGTGCCAGCAGACTAATTACAGCGACGATTACCTACGAGCAGTACTTC
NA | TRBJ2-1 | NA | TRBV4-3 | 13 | CASSQERTREQFF | TGCGCCAGCAGCCAAGAGAGAACTCGAGAGCAGTTCTTC
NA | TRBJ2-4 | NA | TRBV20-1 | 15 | CSARDSLSPKNIQYF | TGCAGTGCTAGAGACAGCCTCTCTCCCAAAAACATTCAGTACTTC
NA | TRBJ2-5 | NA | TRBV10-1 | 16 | CASSDPGGFSGRTQYF | TGCGCCAGCAGTGACCCCGGAGGGTTTTCAGGGAGGACCCAGTACTTC
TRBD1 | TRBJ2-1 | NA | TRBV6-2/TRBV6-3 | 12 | CASTPRDRGKFF | TGTGCCAGCACCCCAAGGGACAGGGGGAAGTTCTTC
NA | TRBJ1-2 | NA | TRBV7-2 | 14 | CASSVALLSYGYTF | TGTGCCAGCAGCGTAGCCCTTTTAAGCTATGGCTACACCTTC
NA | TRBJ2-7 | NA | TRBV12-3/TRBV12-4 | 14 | CASSFMGSSYEQYF | TGTGCCAGCAGTTTTATGGGAAGCTCCTACGAGCAGTACTTC
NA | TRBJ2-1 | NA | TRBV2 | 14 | CASKPGDYYNEQFF | TGTGCCAGCAAACCAGGGGACTACTACAATGAGCAGTTCTTT
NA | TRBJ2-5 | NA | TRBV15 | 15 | CATSGMTNAKETQYF | TGTGCCACCAGCGGGATGACAAACGCGAAAGAGACCCAGTACTTC
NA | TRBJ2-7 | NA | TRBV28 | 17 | CASSVPPQGAVSYEQYF | TGTGCCAGCAGCGTCCCTCCCCAGGGCGCAGTATCCTACGAGCAGTACTTC
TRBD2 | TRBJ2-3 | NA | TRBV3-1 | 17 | CASSQDLSGGGTDTQYF | TGTGCCAGCAGCCAAGATCTTAGCGGGGGGGGCACAGATACGCAGTATTTT
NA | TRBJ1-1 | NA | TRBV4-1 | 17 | CASSSTPTGVRGTEAFF | TGCGCCAGCAGCTCAACCCCGACAGGAGTTCGTGGCACTGAAGCTTTCTTT
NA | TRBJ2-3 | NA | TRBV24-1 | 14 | CATSAQGGTDTQYF | TGTGCCACCAGTGCCCAGGGCGGCACAGATACGCAGTATTTT
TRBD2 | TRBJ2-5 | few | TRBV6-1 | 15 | CASRPSGGARETQYF | TGTGCCAGCAGGCCTAGCGGGGGGGCCAGAGAGACCCAGTACTTC
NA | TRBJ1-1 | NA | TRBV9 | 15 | CASSKGGRGNTEAFF | TGTGCCAGCAGCAAGGGGGGGCGGGGTAACACTGAAGCTTTCTTT
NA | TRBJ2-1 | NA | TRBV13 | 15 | CASSPGAIPYNEQFF | TGTGCCAGCAGCCCGGGGGCTATACCTTACAATGAGCAGTTCTTC
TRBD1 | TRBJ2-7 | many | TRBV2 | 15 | CASSDRDRGSYEQYF | TGTGCCAGCAGCGACCGGGACAGGGGCTCCTACGAGCAGTACTTC
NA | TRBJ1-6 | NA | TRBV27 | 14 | CASSLRLEGSPLHF | TGTGCCAGCAGTTTAAGGCTGGAGGGCTCACCCCTCCACTTT
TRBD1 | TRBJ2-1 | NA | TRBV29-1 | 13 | CSVVGQGGNEQFF | TGCAGCGTTGTGGGACAGGGGGGCAATGAGCAGTTCTTC
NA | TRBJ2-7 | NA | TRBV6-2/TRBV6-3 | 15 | CASSLRPGPSYEQYF | TGTGCCAGCAGCTTGCGGCCGGGTCCCTCCTACGAGCAGTACTTC